The 15 T cell receptor beta chains in this list originate from one sample, sequenced in a study of shared clonotypes between healthy human individuals. Assay: immunoSEQ multiplex PCR; the TCRdb copy retains only in-frame clones and omits some. This sample has around 2,000,000 clones, with 85% to 95% found just once. The specimen sequenced was naive CD4+ T cells sorted from blood. The subset denotes: CD45RA+ positively selected. These receptors came from a man aged 18 to 35 in good health.

This clone has only a few counts. Other nucleotide sequences from this sample produce the same CDR3. The chain couples TRBV10-3 to TRBJ2-5, with TRBD2 matching 9 bases. The CDR3 has 15 residues. The V gene's germline CDR1 is ENHRY and CDR2 SYGVKD. V dropped 4 bases and J dropped 0; count of bases not matched to a gene: 3. The DNA of the CDR3 is TGTGCCATCAGTGGCCTAGCGGGGTACCAAGAGACCCAGTACTTC. This gives the protein CAISGLAGYQETQYF.

In regard to this clone: The sample contains more than one DNA sequence encoding this CDR3. The chain uses TRBV5-1 and TRBJ2-6; D call uncertain. The CDR3 has 14 amino acids. Germline loops: CDR1 SGHRS, CDR2 YFSETQ. V was cut by 2 bases and J by 1 base, with 4 bases left in between. The CDR3, as DNA: TGCGCCAGCAGCTTCAGTTCTGGGGCCAACGTCCTGACTTTC. This sequence encodes CASSFSSGANVLTF. Together with reference TRBV5-1 and TRBJ2-6, the CDR3 gives the full variable domain: KAGVTQTPRYLIKTRGQQVTLSCSPISGHRSVSWYQQTPGQGLQFLFEYFSETQRNKGNFPGRFSGRQFSNSRSEMNVSTLELGDSALYLCASSFSSGANVLTFGAGSRLTVL.

CDR3 sequence: CASSLSAPLGDEQFF. In nucleotides, the CDR3 is TGTGCCAGCAGCTTATCAGCTCCTCTTGGGGATGAGCAGTTCTTC. V is TRBV7-2 and J is TRBJ2-1; D not certain. The CDR3 loop spans 15 amino acids. Germline CDR1 SGHTA, CDR2 FQGNSA. Trimming shortened V by 2 bases and J by 8 bases, and 16 bases separated the two germline ends.

The chain couples TRBV19 to TRBJ2-7; 7 bases align to TRBD2. The CDR3 length is 17 residues. V lost 1 base and J lost 4; bases outside the gene matches: 13. The germline V gene encodes CDR1 LNHDA and CDR2 SQIVND (reference sequence). The CDR3 bases are TGTGCCAGTAGTATAGTCCCCACCCGGACTAGGATTTACGAGCAGTACTTC. This translates into CASSIVPTRTRIYEQYF.

This clone has just a few counts. Other nucleotide sequences from this sample produce the same CDR3. The gene calls are TRBV2 and TRBJ2-5; a weak D match, TRBD1 (5 bases). In germline, CDR1 is SNHLY, CDR2 FYNNEI. Trimming took off 6 bases at V and 0 bases at J, with 5 bases between the two ends. This CDR3 spans 12 amino acids. CDR3 bases: TGTGCCAGCAGGACAGACCAAGAGACCCAGTACTTC. Protein: CASRTDQETQYF.

This chain links TRBV10-3 with TRBJ2-3; TRBD2 matches at 7 bases. The CDR3 runs 14 residues. Germline loops: CDR1 ENHRY, CDR2 SYGVKD. The ends lost 6 bases at V and 2 bases at J; junction bases unmatched: 5. The CDR3: CAIRVSGVTDTQYF. The CDR3 DNA sequence: TGTGCCATCAGGGTCAGCGGGGTCACAGATACGCAGTATTTT.

This clone was detected only once. DNA for the CDR3: TGCGCCAGCAGCCTAGAGGTCGGAAATCAGCCCCAGCATTTT. It is translated as CASSLEVGNQPQHF. V usage is TRBV5-1 and J usage is TRBJ1-5, with D hard to call. The CDR3 extends over 14 amino acids. With 4 bases removed from V and 4 bases from J, the gap between germline ends came to 12 bases. Germline V CDR1 and CDR2: SGHRS, YFSETQ.

The genes are TRBV7-6 and TRBJ1-1; 7 bases fit TRBD1. Germline V gene sequence: CDR1 SGHVS, CDR2 FNYEAQ. The CDR3 loop spans 17 amino acids. J lost 0 bases, V lost 2 bases, and 9 bases had no gene match. The CDR3 is CASSLIGGTLMNTEAFF. CDR3 in DNA: TGTGCCAGCAGCTTAATAGGGGGCACCCTCATGAACACTGAAGCTTTCTTT.

The V and J genes are TRBV18 and TRBJ1-6, with 9 bases matching TRBD1. This CDR3 spans 17 amino acids. The V segment lost 2 bases and the J segment 6 bases; nucleotides outside the gene matches: 8. CDR1 is KGHSH and CDR2 is LQKENI in the germline V gene. CDR3 residues: CASSPKLPGQGNSPLHF. CDR3 nucleotide sequence: TGTGCCAGCTCACCAAAATTACCGGGACAGGGTAATTCACCCCTCCACTTT.

CDR3 in amino acids: CAWSTGETEAFF. The DNA for the CDR3 is TGTGCCTGGAGTACAGGGGAAACTGAAGCTTTCTTT. V and J are TRBV30 and TRBJ1-1; TRBD1 matches 7 bases. Per the germline V gene, CDR1 is GTSNPN and CDR2 is SVGIG (reference sequence). The CDR3 loop spans 12 amino acids. The V segment lost 2 bases and the J segment 5 bases; nucleotides outside the gene matches: 2.

The chain joins TRBV9 to TRBJ1-5, with 7 nucleotides matching TRBD1. The germline CDR1 and CDR2 sequences are SGDLS and YYNGEE. Unmatched junction bases numbered 6, after V lost 0 bases and J lost 6 bases. CDR3 length: 15 amino acids. CDR3 in amino acids: CASSVGQGESQPQHF. DNA for the CDR3: TGTGCCAGCAGCGTAGGACAGGGCGAGAGTCAGCCCCAGCATTTT.

The gene calls are TRBV6-5 and TRBJ2-1; tentatively, D is TRBD1 (6 bases). CDR1 is MNHEY, CDR2 SVGAGI, per germline. Between the trimmed V and J ends, which lost 6 bases and 10 bases, there was a span of 16 bases. The length of the CDR3 is 13 residues. The chain's CDR3 is CASRLQGIGEQFF. The CDR3, as DNA: TGTGCCAGCAGATTACAGGGCATCGGCGAGCAGTTCTTC.

This chain joins TRBV6-1 and TRBJ1-6, with 8 positions matching TRBD1. The CDR3 runs 16 residues. V was pared by 2 bases and J by 8 bases, with 8 bases of the junction left unmatched. Germline-derived CDR1 and CDR2 are MNHNS and SASEGT. CDR3 coding DNA: TGTGCCAGCAGTGAAATCTCGTGGGACAGGTATTCACCCCTCCACTTT. Translation gives CASSEISWDRYSPLHF.

This clone occurred once. This chain uses TRBV9 with TRBJ1-2; D perhaps matches TRBD1 (6 bases). Germline lookup yields CDR1 SGDLS and CDR2 YYNGEE. The CDR3 extends over 15 amino acids. The V and J ends lost 0 bases and 4 bases respectively, with 13 bases between them. This CDR3 is CASSVGGGPVYGYTF. CDR3 bases: TGTGCCAGCAGCGTAGGAGGGGGGCCGGTCTATGGCTACACCTTC.

The chain couples TRBV18 to TRBJ2-2; 8 bases agree with TRBD2. This CDR3 spans 15 amino acids. Germline V gene sequence: CDR1 KGHSH, CDR2 LQKENI. V dropped 4 bases and J dropped 9; count of bases not matched to a gene: 10. The CDR3, as DNA: TGTGCCAGCTCACAGCCGGGACTAGTCTACCGGGAGCTGTTTTTT. Its translation is CASSQPGLVYRELFF.